This entry lists 26 T cell receptor beta chains sequenced from one sample in a study of blood T cell repertoires in COVID-19. Profiled with immunoSEQ multiplex PCR; TCRdb holds only in-frame clones, not every one. The table lists approximately 350,000 clones, roughly nine tenths of them singletons. Sequenced material: peripheral blood. The receptors were sampled from a woman in her twenties or thirties with COVID-19, enrolled during active disease.

The CDR3 loop reads CASSYVRRYDSPLHF. For the CDR3, the DNA is TGTGCCAGCAGTTACGTTAGGAGATATGATTCACCCCTCCACTTT. The rearrangement links TRBV6-5 to TRBJ1-6; D remains unclear. Germline V gene lookup returns CDR1 MNHEY and CDR2 SVGAGI. The CDR3 length is 15 residues. V was clipped by 2 bases and J by 8 bases, with 13 bases between them.

This chain links TRBV5-4 with TRBJ2-2, with a weak D call TRBD1 (5 bases). CDR1 and CDR2 from the germline V gene are SGHNT and YYREEE (reference sequence). Trimming took off 0 bases at V and 1 base at J, with 7 bases between the two ends. This CDR3 is built from 15 residues. Written as DNA, the CDR3 is TGTGCCAGCAGCTTGGCAGGGCAGAACACCGGGGAGCTGTTTTTT. This translates into CASSLAGQNTGELFF.

The chain couples TRBV6-5 to TRBJ1-2; D not resolved. Germline lookup yields CDR1 MNHEY and CDR2 SVGAGI. The germline V and J ends were trimmed by 5 bases and 6 bases, with 13 bases remaining between them. This CDR3 has 13 residues. The CDR3 spells CASSTGTAHGYTF. CDR3 DNA sequence: TGTGCCAGCAGTACGGGAACAGCGCATGGCTACACCTTC.

The sample holds one count of this clone. The genes are TRBV14 and TRBJ2-5; 11 bases line up with TRBD1. Germline V lookup: CDR1 SGHDN, CDR2 FVKESK. The CDR3 sequence is 16 residues long. V shed 5 bases and J 4 bases; nucleotides not matched to a gene: 9. The CDR3 DNA is TGTGCCAGCAGCACCGAAAGGGACAGGGGGAGAGAGACCCAGTACTTC. It translates to CASSTERDRGRETQYF.

The chain uses TRBV23-1 and TRBJ1-5; tentatively, D is TRBD1 (6 bases). TRBV23-1 is labeled an ORF, and its function is uncertain. This CDR3 is 14 amino acids long. Trimming cost V 2 bases and J 2 bases, with 7 bases left between them. The CDR3 sequence: CASSQRQGNQPQHF. In DNA form, the CDR3 reads TGCGCCAGCAGTCAAAGACAGGGCAATCAGCCCCAGCATTTT.

The chain carries TRBV4-3 and TRBJ1-2, with D tentatively TRBD1 (5 bases). The V end lost 4 bases, the J end lost 7 bases, and 22 bases lay between the germline ends. CDR1 is LGHNA, CDR2 YSLEER, per germline. The CDR3 runs to 16 residues. The CDR3 region has the DNA TGCGCCAGCAGCCTCGCGGGGGATGTGACAGTCACTGGCTACACCTTC. Translating it yields CASSLAGDVTVTGYTF.

The V and J genes are TRBV6-5 and TRBJ1-2, with D possibly being TRBD1 (5 bases). This CDR3 is built from 15 residues. Trimming left V 1 base short and J 4 bases short, with 13 bases between. Germline CDR1 reads MNHEY; CDR2 reads SVGAGI. The DNA of the CDR3 is TGTGCCAGCAGTTACTTCCAGGGCGTGTTCTATGGCTACACCTTC. This codes for CASSYFQGVFYGYTF.

The chain uses TRBV6-5 and TRBJ1-4; D remains unclear. Germline V gene sequence: CDR1 MNHEY, CDR2 SVGAGI. V dropped 2 bases and J dropped 3 bases, with 13 bases sitting between them. The CDR3 extends over 16 amino acids. CDR3 amino acids: CASSYRAAVANEKLFF. CDR3 nucleotide sequence: TGTGCCAGCAGTTACCGAGCTGCGGTCGCTAATGAAAAACTGTTTTTT.

The chain employs TRBV6-1 and TRBJ2-3, with TRBD2 matching 12 bases. Germline V lookup: CDR1 MNHNS, CDR2 SASEGT. The ends lost 4 bases at V and 3 bases at J; junction bases unmatched: 14. There are 19 residues in the CDR3. The CDR3 sequence: CASSAGTSGRGGITDTQYF. CDR3 coding DNA: TGTGCCAGCAGTGCCGGGACTAGCGGGCGAGGGGGTATAACAGATACGCAGTATTTT.

V gene TRBV24-1 combines with J gene TRBJ2-2, with 8 bases aligning to TRBD2. Germline V gene lookup returns CDR1 KGHDR and CDR2 SFDVKD. This CDR3 has 17 residues. V lost 4 bases, J lost 0 bases, and 6 bases stayed unmatched. The CDR3 nucleotides read TGTGCCACCAGTGACCCCGGACTAGCCTCGAACACCGGGGAGCTGTTTTTT. Translating gives CATSDPGLASNTGELFF.

The sample holds a few counts of this clone. The chain uses TRBV4-3 and TRBJ1-5; TRBD1 might be the D (6 bases). Germline lookup yields CDR1 LGHNA and CDR2 YSLEER. This CDR3 spans 14 amino acids. V was clipped by 1 base and J by 7 bases, with 11 bases between them. The CDR3 sequence: CASSQGGGGQPQHF. CDR3 bases: TGCGCCAGCAGCCAAGGCGGGGGGGGCCAGCCCCAGCATTTT.

This chain uses TRBV6-2 or TRBV6-3 with TRBJ1-4; a weak D match, TRBD1 (5 bases). Germline values: CDR1 MNHEY, CDR2 SVGEGT. The V and J ends lost 2 bases and 7 bases respectively, with 17 bases between them. The CDR3 is 16 amino acids. CDR3 in amino acids: CASSYGLPGQIEKLFF. The DNA for the CDR3 is TGTGCCAGCAGTTACGGGCTTCCAGGGCAGATTGAAAAACTGTTTTTT.

The gene calls are TRBV6-2 or TRBV6-3 and TRBJ1-2, with TRBD1 matching 10 bases. J was trimmed by 7 bases and V by 4 bases; bases with no gene match: 3. Germline loops: CDR1 MNHEY, CDR2 SVGEGT. The CDR3 spans 13 residues. CDR3: CASSFRDRGGYTF. The CDR3 DNA follows: TGTGCCAGCAGTTTTCGGGACAGGGGTGGCTACACCTTC.

The sample holds a few counts of this clone. The V and J genes are TRBV18 and TRBJ1-1; TRBD1 agrees at 10 bases. The CDR3 runs 14 residues. The junction had 9 bases not matched to a gene; V was cut back by 9 bases and J by 5 bases. Germline V gene sequence: CDR1 KGHSH, CDR2 LQKENI. CDR3 region: CASSRDRGNTEAFF. The CDR3 DNA reads as TGTGCCAGTTCGCGGGACAGGGGAAATACTGAAGCTTTCTTT.

The J gene is TRBJ1-1, the V gene TRBV7-9; D not certain. Germline-derived CDR1 and CDR2 are SEHNR and FQNEAQ (reference sequence). The ends were cut back, 5 bases at V and 4 bases at J, with 14 bases in the middle. The CDR3 runs 14 residues. The CDR3: CASSLDLGGTEAFF. In DNA, the CDR3 is TGTGCCAGCAGCCTGGATCTCGGAGGCACTGAAGCTTTCTTT.

The rearrangement joins TRBV6-5 to TRBJ1-5; weak D call: TRBD1 (5 bases). The V and J ends lost 6 bases and 2 bases respectively, with 14 bases between them. The CDR3 runs 15 residues. Looked up from germline, CDR1 is MNHEY and CDR2 is SVGAGI. DNA for the CDR3: TGTGCCAGCAGCTTACGGGGGAGAGGCAATCAGCCCCAGCATTTT. It specifies CASSLRGRGNQPQHF.

This chain uses TRBV14 with TRBJ2-7, with D perhaps matching TRBD1 (5 bases). The germline V and J ends were trimmed by 0 bases and 2 bases, with 11 bases remaining between them. The germline V gene encodes CDR1 SGHDN and CDR2 FVKESK. The CDR3 runs 15 residues. As DNA, the CDR3 is TGTGCCAGCAGCCAAGACGACAGACTTACCTACGAGCAGTACTTC. Amino acids: CASSQDDRLTYEQYF.

The chain is built from TRBV13 and TRBJ2-1; 13 bases match TRBD2. Unmatched junction bases numbered 15, after V lost 5 bases and J lost 8 bases. Germline CDR1 is PRHDT and CDR2 is FYEKMQ (reference sequence). CDR3 length equals 18 residues. CDR3 amino acids: CASSAGLAGVFEGYEQFF. The CDR3 DNA is TGTGCCAGCAGCGCCGGACTAGCGGGAGTATTTGAAGGTTATGAGCAGTTCTTC.

The rearrangement uses TRBV6-5 and TRBJ1-3; D ambiguous. Between the trimmed V and J ends, which lost 2 bases and 6 bases, there was a span of 11 bases. The CDR3 contains 14 residues. Germline V CDR1 and CDR2: MNHEY, SVGAGI. CDR3: CASSYLYGSNTIYF. CDR3 nucleotides: TGTGCCAGCAGTTACCTCTACGGGTCAAACACCATATATTTT.

This clone was detected only once. The J gene is TRBJ2-6, the V gene TRBV4-3; TRBD1 agrees at 7 bases. J was trimmed by 1 base and V by 4 bases; bases with no gene match: 7. The CDR3 is made up of 17 amino acids. Germline V gene data show CDR1 as LGHNA and CDR2 as YSLEER. The CDR3 loop reads CASSPPIQGSGANVLTF. The CDR3 nucleotides read TGCGCCAGCAGCCCTCCAATACAGGGGTCTGGGGCCAACGTCCTGACTTTC.

The chain joins TRBV18 to TRBJ1-3, with a tentative D call TRBD1 (5 bases). The CDR3 has 15 amino acids. CDR1 and CDR2 from the germline V gene are KGHSH and LQKENI. V gave up 3 bases and J gave up 1 base, with 10 bases separating them. The CDR3 coding sequence is TGTGCCAGCTCACCGCTCTCAGGGTCTGGAAACACCATATATTTT. Translating gives CASSPLSGSGNTIYF.

The V gene is TRBV20-1, the J gene TRBJ2-1; 7 bases align to TRBD2. Germline CDR1 DFQATT, CDR2 SNEGSKA (reference sequence). This CDR3 has 14 residues. The V segment lost 3 bases and the J segment 2 bases; nucleotides outside the gene matches: 4. CDR3 nucleotides: TGCAGTGCTAGTCTAGCGGAAGCCTACAATGAGCAGTTCTTC. Translation: CSASLAEAYNEQFF.

The rearrangement uses TRBV3-1 (or the pseudogene TRBV3-2) and TRBJ2-5; D uncertain. This CDR3 contains 14 residues. Trimming removed 1 base from V and 3 bases from J, with 9 bases in between. Germline CDR1 reads LGHDT; CDR2 reads YNNKEL (reference sequence). As DNA, the CDR3 is TGTGCCAGCAGCCAAGTGAACTCAAAAGAGACCCAGTACTTC. It translates to CASSQVNSKETQYF.

The gene calls are TRBV6-5 and TRBJ1-5, with TRBD1 as a possible D gene (5 bases). CDR3 length: 13 residues. Germline V CDR1 and CDR2: MNHEY, SVGAGI. Trimming left V 0 bases short and J 7 bases short, with 7 bases between. CDR3 loop: CASSYSGLQPQHF. CDR3 bases: TGTGCCAGCAGTTACTCGGGGCTGCAGCCCCAGCATTTT.

This clone was observed once. The rearrangement links TRBV2 to TRBJ1-5, with TRBD1 matching 7 bases. Trimming cost V 6 bases and J 2 bases; bases outside gene matches: 4. Germline CDR1 SNHLY, CDR2 FYNNEI. This CDR3 is built from 14 residues. CDR3 sequence: CASRSGQGNQPQHF. Written as DNA, the CDR3 is TGTGCCAGCAGGAGCGGACAGGGCAATCAGCCCCAGCATTTT.

This clone has just one count. The chain has TRBV18 and TRBJ1-1; 8 nucleotides match TRBD1. Germline trimming cut 6 bases from V and 7 bases from J; bases unmatched to any gene: 7. CDR1 and CDR2 from the germline V gene are KGHSH and LQKENI. The length of the CDR3 is 13 residues. This CDR3 reads CASSGQDSGEAFF. The CDR3 DNA is TGTGCCAGCTCGGGACAGGATTCCGGTGAAGCTTTCTTT.